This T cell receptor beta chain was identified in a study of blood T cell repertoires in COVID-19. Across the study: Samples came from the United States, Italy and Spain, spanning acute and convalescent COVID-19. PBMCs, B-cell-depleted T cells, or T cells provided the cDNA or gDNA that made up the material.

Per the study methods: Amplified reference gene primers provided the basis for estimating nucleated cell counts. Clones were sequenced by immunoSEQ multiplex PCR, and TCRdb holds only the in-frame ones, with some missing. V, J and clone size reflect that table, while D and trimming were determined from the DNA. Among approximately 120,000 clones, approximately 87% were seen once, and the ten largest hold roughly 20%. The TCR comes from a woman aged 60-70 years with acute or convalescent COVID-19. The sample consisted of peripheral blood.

CDR3 nucleotides: TGTGCCAGCAGCTTGCTAGGGGCATCAGGTGAGCAGTTCTTC. This encodes CASSLLGASGEQFF. This chain joins TRBV7-2 and TRBJ2-1; weak D call: TRBD1 (5 bases). Germline loops: CDR1 SGHTA, CDR2 FQGNSA. V was pared by 3 bases and J by 9 bases, with 15 bases between. CDR3 length: 14 residues.